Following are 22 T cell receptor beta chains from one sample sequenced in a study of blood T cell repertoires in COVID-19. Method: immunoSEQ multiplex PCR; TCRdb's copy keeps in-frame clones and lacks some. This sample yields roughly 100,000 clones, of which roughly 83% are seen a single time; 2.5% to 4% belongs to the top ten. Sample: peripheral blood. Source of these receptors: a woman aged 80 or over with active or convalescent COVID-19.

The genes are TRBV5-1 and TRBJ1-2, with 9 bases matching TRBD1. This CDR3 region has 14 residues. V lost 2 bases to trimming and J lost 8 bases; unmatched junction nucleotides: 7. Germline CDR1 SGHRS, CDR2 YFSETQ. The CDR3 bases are TGCGCCAGCAGCTTTGGGACAGGGCCAGGGGGCTACACCTTC. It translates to CASSFGTGPGGYTF.

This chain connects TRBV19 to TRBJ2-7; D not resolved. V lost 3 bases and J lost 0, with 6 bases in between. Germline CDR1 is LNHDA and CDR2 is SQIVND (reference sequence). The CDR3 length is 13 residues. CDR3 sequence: CASSIFPSYEQYF. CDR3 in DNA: TGTGCCAGTAGTATCTTCCCCTCCTACGAGCAGTACTTC.

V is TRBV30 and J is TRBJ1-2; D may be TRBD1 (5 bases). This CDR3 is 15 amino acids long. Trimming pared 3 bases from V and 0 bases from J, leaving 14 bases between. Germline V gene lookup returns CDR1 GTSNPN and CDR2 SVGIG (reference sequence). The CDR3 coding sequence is TGTGCCTGGAGGGCTGACAGCTATTCTAACTATGGCTACACCTTC. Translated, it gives CAWRADSYSNYGYTF. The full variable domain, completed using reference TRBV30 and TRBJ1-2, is SQTIHQWPATLVQPVGSPLSLECTVEGTSNPNLYWYRQAAGRGLQLLFYSVGIGQISSEVPQNLSASRPQDRQFILSSKKLLLSDSGFYLCAWRADSYSNYGYTFGSGTRLTVV.

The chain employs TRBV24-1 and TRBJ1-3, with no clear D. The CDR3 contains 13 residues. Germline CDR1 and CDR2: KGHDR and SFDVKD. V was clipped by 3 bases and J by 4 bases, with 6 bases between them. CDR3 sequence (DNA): TGTGCCACCAGTGATCCCAGGGGAAACACCATATATTTT. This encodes CATSDPRGNTIYF.

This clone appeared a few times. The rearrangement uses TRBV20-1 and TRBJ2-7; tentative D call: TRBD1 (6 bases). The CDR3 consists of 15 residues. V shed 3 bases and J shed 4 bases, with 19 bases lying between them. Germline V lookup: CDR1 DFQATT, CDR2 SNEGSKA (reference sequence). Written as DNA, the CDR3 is TGCAGTGCTAGTGGCCCGGACAGCGTACCATACGAGCAGTACTTC. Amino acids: CSASGPDSVPYEQYF.

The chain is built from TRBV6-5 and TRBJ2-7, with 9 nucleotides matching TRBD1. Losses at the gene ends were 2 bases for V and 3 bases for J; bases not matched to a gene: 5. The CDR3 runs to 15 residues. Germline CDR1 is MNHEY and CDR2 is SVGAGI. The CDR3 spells CASSYGTGLGYEQYF. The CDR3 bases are TGTGCCAGCAGTTACGGGACAGGGTTGGGCTACGAGCAGTACTTC.

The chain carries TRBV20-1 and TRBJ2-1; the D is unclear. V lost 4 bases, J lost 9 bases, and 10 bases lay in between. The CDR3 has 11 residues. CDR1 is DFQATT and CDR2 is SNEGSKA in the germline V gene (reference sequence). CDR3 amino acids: CSAIPAFEQFF. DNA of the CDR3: TGCAGTGCTATCCCCGCGTTTGAGCAGTTCTTC.

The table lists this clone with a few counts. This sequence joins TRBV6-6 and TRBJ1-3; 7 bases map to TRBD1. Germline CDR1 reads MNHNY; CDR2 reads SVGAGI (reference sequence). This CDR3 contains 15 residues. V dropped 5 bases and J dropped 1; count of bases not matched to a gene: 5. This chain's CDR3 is CASSASQGSGNTIYF. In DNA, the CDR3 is TGTGCCAGCAGTGCGTCACAGGGGTCTGGAAACACCATATATTTT.

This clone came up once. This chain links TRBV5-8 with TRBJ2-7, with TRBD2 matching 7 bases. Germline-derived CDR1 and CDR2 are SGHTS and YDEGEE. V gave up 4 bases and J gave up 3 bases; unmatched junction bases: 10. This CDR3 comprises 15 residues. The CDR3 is CASSQWDYRGYEQYF. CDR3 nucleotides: TGTGCCAGCAGCCAATGGGACTACCGGGGCTACGAGCAGTACTTC.

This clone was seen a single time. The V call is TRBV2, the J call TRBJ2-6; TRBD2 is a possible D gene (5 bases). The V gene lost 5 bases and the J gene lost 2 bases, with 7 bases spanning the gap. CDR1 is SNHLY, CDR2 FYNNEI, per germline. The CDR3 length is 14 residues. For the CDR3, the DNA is TGTGCCAGCAGTAACGGGGCTGGGGCCAACGTCCTGACTTTC. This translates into CASSNGAGANVLTF.

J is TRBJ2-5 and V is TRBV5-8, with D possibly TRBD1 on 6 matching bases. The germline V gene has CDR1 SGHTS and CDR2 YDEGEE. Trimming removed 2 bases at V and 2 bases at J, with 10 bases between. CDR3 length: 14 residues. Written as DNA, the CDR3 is TGTGCCAGCAGCTTAGGACAGAAGCAAGAGACCCAGTACTTC. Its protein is CASSLGQKQETQYF. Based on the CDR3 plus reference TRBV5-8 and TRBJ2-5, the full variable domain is EAGVTQSPTHLIKTRGQQATLRCSPISGHTSVYWYQQALGLGLQFLLWYDEGEERNRGNFPPRFSGRQFPNYSSELNVNALELEDSALYLCASSLGQKQETQYFGPGTRLLVL.

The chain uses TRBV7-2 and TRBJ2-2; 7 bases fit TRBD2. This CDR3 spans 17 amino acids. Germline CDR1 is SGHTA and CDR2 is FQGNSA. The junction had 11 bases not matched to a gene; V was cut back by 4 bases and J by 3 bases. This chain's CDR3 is CASSSGLRAGYTGELFF. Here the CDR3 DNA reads TGTGCCAGCAGCTCCGGCCTCCGAGCGGGATACACCGGGGAGCTGTTTTTT. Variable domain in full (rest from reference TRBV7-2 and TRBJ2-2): GAGVSQSPSNKVTEKGKDVELRCDPISGHTALYWYRQSLGQGLEFLIYFQGNSAPDKSGLPSDRFSAERTGGSVSTLTIQRTQQEDSAVYLCASSSGLRAGYTGELFFGEGSRLTVL.

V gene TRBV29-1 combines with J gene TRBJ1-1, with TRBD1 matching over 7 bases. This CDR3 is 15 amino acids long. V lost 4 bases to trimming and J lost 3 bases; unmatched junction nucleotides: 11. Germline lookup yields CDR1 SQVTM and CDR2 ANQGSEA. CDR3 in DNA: TGCAGCGTTGGGGACAGTCTTATCCTGGACACTGAAGCTTTCTTT. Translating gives CSVGDSLILDTEAFF.

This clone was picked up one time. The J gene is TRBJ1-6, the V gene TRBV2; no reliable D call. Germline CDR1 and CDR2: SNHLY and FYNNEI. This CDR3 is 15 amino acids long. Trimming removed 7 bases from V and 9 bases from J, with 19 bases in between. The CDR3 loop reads CASTPEGEVGSPLHF. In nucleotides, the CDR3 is TGTGCCAGCACCCCAGAGGGAGAGGTGGGTTCACCCCTCCACTTT.

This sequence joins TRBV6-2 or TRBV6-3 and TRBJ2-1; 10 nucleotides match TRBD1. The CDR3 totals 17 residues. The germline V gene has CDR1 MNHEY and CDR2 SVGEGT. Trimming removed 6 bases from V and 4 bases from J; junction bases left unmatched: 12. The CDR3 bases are TGTGCCAGCAGCCGTGTTGGGACAGGGGTCATATACAATGAGCAGTTCTTC. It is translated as CASSRVGTGVIYNEQFF.

This CDR3 reads CASSLGQGDTEAFF. The CDR3 bases are TGTGCCAGCAGCTTGGGACAGGGGGACACTGAAGCTTTCTTT. The chain couples TRBV7-9 to TRBJ1-1, with 11 bases identical to TRBD1. The trim removed 3 bases at V and 3 bases at J, leaving 0 bases unmatched. The CDR3 consists of 14 residues. The germline V gene encodes CDR1 SEHNR and CDR2 FQNEAQ (reference sequence).

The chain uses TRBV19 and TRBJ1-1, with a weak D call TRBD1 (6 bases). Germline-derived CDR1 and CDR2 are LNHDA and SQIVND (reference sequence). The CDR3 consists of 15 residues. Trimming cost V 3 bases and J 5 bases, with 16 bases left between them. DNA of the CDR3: TGTGCCAGTAGTATGGGTGTAAGGGGGAAAACTGAAGCTTTCTTT. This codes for CASSMGVRGKTEAFF.

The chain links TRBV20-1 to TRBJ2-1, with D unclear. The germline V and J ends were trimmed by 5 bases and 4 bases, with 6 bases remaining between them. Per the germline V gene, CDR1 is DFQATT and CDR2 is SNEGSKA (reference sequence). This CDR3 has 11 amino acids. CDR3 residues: CSASNYNEQFF. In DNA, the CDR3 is TGCAGTGCTTCAAATTACAATGAGCAGTTCTTC.

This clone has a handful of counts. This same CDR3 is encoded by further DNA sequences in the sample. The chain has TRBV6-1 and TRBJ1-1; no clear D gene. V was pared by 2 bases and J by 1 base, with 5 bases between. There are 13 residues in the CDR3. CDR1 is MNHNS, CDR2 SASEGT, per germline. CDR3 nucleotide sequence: TGTGCCAGCAGTGAACGGGGGAACACTGAAGCTTTCTTT. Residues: CASSERGNTEAFF.

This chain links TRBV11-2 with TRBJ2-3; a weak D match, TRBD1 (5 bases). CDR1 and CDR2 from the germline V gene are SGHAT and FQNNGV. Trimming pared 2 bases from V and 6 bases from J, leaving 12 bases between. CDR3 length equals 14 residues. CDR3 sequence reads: CASSLSRAEDTQYF. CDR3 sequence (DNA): TGTGCCAGCAGCTTATCCAGGGCCGAGGATACGCAGTATTTT.

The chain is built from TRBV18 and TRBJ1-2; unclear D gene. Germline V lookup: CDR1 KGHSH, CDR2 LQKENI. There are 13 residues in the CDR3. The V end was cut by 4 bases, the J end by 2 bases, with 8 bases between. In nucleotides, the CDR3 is TGTGCCAGCTCACTTCAGTCAAACTATGGCTACACCTTC. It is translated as CASSLQSNYGYTF.

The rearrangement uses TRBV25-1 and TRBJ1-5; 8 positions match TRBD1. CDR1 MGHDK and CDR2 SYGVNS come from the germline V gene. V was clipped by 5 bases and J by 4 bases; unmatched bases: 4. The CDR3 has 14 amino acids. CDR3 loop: CASSFGTGNQPQHF. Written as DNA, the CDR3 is TGTGCCAGCAGTTTCGGGACAGGTAATCAGCCCCAGCATTTT. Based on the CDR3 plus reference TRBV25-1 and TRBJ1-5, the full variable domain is EADIYQTPRYLVIGTGKKITLECSQTMGHDKMYWYQQDPGMELHLIHYSYGVNSTEKGDLSSESTVSRIRTEHFPLTLESARPSHTSQYLCASSFGTGNQPQHFGDGTRLSIL.